This record concerns one T cell receptor (beta chain) sequence. Per the study methods: Amplification from reference gene primers served as the basis for estimated nucleated cell counts. Assay: immunoSEQ multiplex PCR; the TCRdb copy retains only in-frame clones and omits some. For V, J and clone size, that table is used; D and trimming come from the DNA. The data hold tens of thousands of clones, with about four fifths observed a single time. This entry comes from a study of blood T cell repertoires in COVID-19. Study-level information: Samples came from the United States, Italy and Spain, spanning acute and convalescent COVID-19. T cells, B-cell-depleted T cells, or PBMCs supplied cDNA or gDNA.

V was pared by 9 bases and J by 3 bases, with 1 base of the junction left unmatched. Germline values: CDR1 ENHRY, CDR2 SYGVKD. The CDR3 runs 13 residues. Material: peripheral blood. The TCR sequence derives from a human donor in a cohort sampled during active COVID-19. The chain carries TRBV10-3 and TRBJ2-1; 11 positions match TRBD2. The CDR3 spells CAITSGSYNEQFF. CDR3 nucleotides: TGTGCCATTACTAGCGGGAGCTACAATGAGCAGTTCTTC.